One sample yielded the 18 T cell receptor beta chains listed below, sequenced in a study of technical replicates of blood from several donors (dated by TCRdb to about 2017). Receptor amplification or capture employed the immunoSEQ multiplex PCR assay. In TCRdb, the immuneACCESS table is reduced to in-frame sequences with V and J assigned. These tables do not hold every clone; where another copy was compared, an unresolved V gene accounts for under half, and the others remain unexplained. The table for this sample lists more than 65,000 clones; about 97% of them were counted only once. Around 0.2% of the sample comes from the top ten. The specimen sequenced was T cells isolated from PBMCs. Receptors originate from a human donor in good health.

This chain uses TRBV6-5 with TRBJ2-5; weak D call: TRBD2 (5 bases). Trimming cost V 7 bases and J 2 bases, with 8 bases left between them. Looked up from germline, CDR1 is MNHEY and CDR2 is SVGAGI. CDR3 size: 12 residues. The CDR3 protein is CASKRDQETQYF. The CDR3 coding sequence is TGTGCCAGCAAGAGGGATCAAGAGACCCAGTACTTC.

The chain is built from TRBV9 and TRBJ1-1, with D possibly matching TRBD1 (6 bases). There are 15 residues in the CDR3. Germline assignment: CDR1 SGDLS and CDR2 YYNGEE. With 0 bases removed from V and 1 base from J, the gap between germline ends came to 10 bases. The CDR3 region has the DNA TGTGCCAGCAGCGTAGTTGGGGGCCCGAACACTGAAGCTTTCTTT. It codes for CASSVVGGPNTEAFF.

The chain is built from TRBV5-1 and TRBJ1-1, with D possibly TRBD1 on 6 matching bases. Germline CDR1 reads SGHRS; CDR2 reads YFSETQ. Trimming shortened V by 4 bases and J by 3 bases, and 13 bases separated the two germline ends. The length of the CDR3 is 14 residues. The CDR3 coding sequence is TGCGCCAGCAGCCTTCCGGACAGAGACACTGAAGCTTTCTTT. This gives the protein CASSLPDRDTEAFF.

The chain recombines TRBV9 with TRBJ2-5; TRBD2 matches 12 bases. Germline lookup yields CDR1 SGDLS and CDR2 YYNGEE. Losses at the gene ends were 4 bases for V and 3 bases for J; bases not matched to a gene: 7. This CDR3 has 16 amino acids. In DNA, the CDR3 is TGTGCCAGCAGCCTAAGCTGGACTAGCGGGGAAGAGACCCAGTACTTC. Encoded protein: CASSLSWTSGEETQYF.

This rearrangement joins TRBV28 to TRBJ1-5; tentatively, D is TRBD1 (6 bases). CDR1 MDHEN and CDR2 SYDVKM come from the germline V gene. V was shortened by 2 bases and J by 6 bases, with 17 bases between the two germline ends. The CDR3 contains 16 residues. DNA for the CDR3: TGTGCCAGCAGTTTAATAGGCAGGGGATTTGGTCAGCCCCAGCATTTT. Its translation is CASSLIGRGFGQPQHF.

This clone was detected a few times. The V call is TRBV5-1, the J call TRBJ1-6; D not resolved. The germline gives CDR1 SGHRS, CDR2 YFSETQ. The V and J ends lost 4 bases and 8 bases respectively, with 13 bases between them. This CDR3 has 14 amino acids. The CDR3 nucleotides are TGCGCCAGCAGCCTAGACCTAACGCATTCACCCCTCCACTTT. This translates into CASSLDLTHSPLHF. Filled out from reference TRBV5-1 and TRBJ1-6, the complete variable domain reads KAGVTQTPRYLIKTRGQQVTLSCSPISGHRSVSWYQQTPGQGLQFLFEYFSETQRNKGNFPGRFSGRQFSNSRSEMNVSTLELGDSALYLCASSLDLTHSPLHFGNGTRLTVT.

The CDR3 DNA follows: TGTGCCTGGAGTGTAGGGACATCTGGAAACACCATATATTTT. It yields the protein CAWSVGTSGNTIYF. The rearrangement joins TRBV30 to TRBJ1-3, with a possible D match to TRBD1 (6 bases). Looked up from germline, CDR1 is GTSNPN and CDR2 is SVGIG (reference sequence). V lost 0 bases and J 1 base, leaving 7 bases between the germline ends. The CDR3 extends over 14 amino acids.

V and J are TRBV10-3 and TRBJ2-7, with D uncertain. The germline V gene has CDR1 ENHRY and CDR2 SYGVKD. CDR3 length: 16 amino acids. Between the trimmed V and J ends, which lost 0 bases and 2 bases, there was a span of 14 bases. CDR3 in amino acids: CAISESKYSSTYEQYF. The CDR3 bases are TGTGCCATCAGTGAGTCGAAGTACTCTAGTACCTACGAGCAGTACTTC.

J is TRBJ2-5 and V is TRBV7-2; tentatively, D is TRBD2 (5 bases). V lost 5 bases and J 3 bases, leaving 7 bases between the germline ends. CDR3 size: 12 residues. Germline loops: CDR1 SGHTA, CDR2 FQGNSA. CDR3 sequence: CASSPGEETQYF. CDR3 coding DNA: TGTGCCAGCAGCCCCGGGGAAGAGACCCAGTACTTC.

The rearrangement joins TRBV6-1 to TRBJ2-1; TRBD2 aligns across 8 bases. The CDR3 has 15 residues. The V gene end was trimmed by 5 bases and the J gene end by 10 bases; junction bases not matched to a gene: 13. Germline lookup yields CDR1 MNHNS and CDR2 SASEGT. CDR3 in DNA: TGTGCCAGCAGTCCGTCGTCGGGAGGGCCAGGGGAGCAGTTCTTC. This sequence encodes CASSPSSGGPGEQFF.

This chain uses TRBV4-1 with TRBJ1-4; tentatively, D is TRBD1 (5 bases). Germline values: CDR1 MGHRA, CDR2 YSYEKL. The ends were cut back, 6 bases at V and 8 bases at J, with 19 bases in the middle. CDR3 length equals 15 residues. The CDR3 reads CASSPTSGVEEKLFF. Written as DNA, the CDR3 is TGCGCCAGCAGTCCAACATCGGGGGTGGAAGAAAAACTGTTTTTT.

This clone has a single count. Here the CDR3 reads CASSTRDSTEAFF. The CDR3 coding sequence is TGTGCCAGCAGTACCCGGGACAGCACTGAAGCTTTCTTT. This chain connects TRBV6-5 to TRBJ1-1, with TRBD1 matching over 7 bases. Germline values: CDR1 MNHEY, CDR2 SVGAGI. The CDR3 extends over 13 amino acids. V lost 5 bases, J lost 4 bases, and 4 bases stayed unmatched.

The chain is built from TRBV7-6 and TRBJ2-5; TRBD2 matches 8 bases. This CDR3 is built from 15 residues. V shed 3 bases and J 2 bases; nucleotides not matched to a gene: 5. Germline V lookup: CDR1 SGHVS, CDR2 FNYEAQ. In DNA, the CDR3 is TGTGCCAGCAGCTTTGGCGGGGGGCCGCAAGAGACCCAGTACTTC. It codes for CASSFGGGPQETQYF.

This rearrangement joins TRBV18 to TRBJ1-5, with D perhaps matching TRBD1 (6 bases). There are 14 residues in the CDR3. V lost 3 bases to trimming and J lost 2 bases, with 8 bases between them. Germline assignment: CDR1 KGHSH and CDR2 LQKENI. The CDR3, as DNA: TGTGCCAGCTCACCGCGACAGGGCAATCAGCCCCAGCATTTT. Encoded protein: CASSPRQGNQPQHF.

The rearrangement uses TRBV30 and TRBJ1-6; a weak D match, TRBD1 (5 bases). The V end was cut by 3 bases, the J end by 7 bases, with 10 bases between. The V gene's germline CDR1 is GTSNPN and CDR2 SVGIG (reference sequence). This CDR3 comprises 13 residues. CDR3 DNA sequence: TGTGCCTGGAGCAGACAGCCAAATTCACCCCTCCACTTT. As protein: CAWSRQPNSPLHF.

The rearrangement uses TRBV2 and TRBJ1-2, with D possibly being TRBD1 (5 bases). Germline-derived CDR1 and CDR2 are SNHLY and FYNNEI. There are 14 residues in the CDR3. Trimming took 6 bases from V and 7 from J, leaving 18 bases between them. CDR3 protein: CASSQDRGGGGYTF. The CDR3 region has the DNA TGTGCCAGCAGCCAGGACCGGGGGGGTGGTGGCTACACCTTC.

The V gene is TRBV13, the J gene TRBJ2-7, with TRBD2 identical over 12 bases. CDR3 length: 15 amino acids. CDR1 PRHDT and CDR2 FYEKMQ come from the germline V gene (reference sequence). The J segment lost 0 bases and the V segment lost 5 bases, leaving 2 bases of the junction unmatched. Here the CDR3 DNA reads TGTGCCAGCAGCGCGACTAGCGGGGGCTCCTACGAGCAGTACTTC. It codes for CASSATSGGSYEQYF. Using reference TRBV13 and TRBJ2-7 for the parts outside the CDR3, the full variable domain is AAGVIQSPRHLIKEKRETATLKCYPIPRHDTVYWYQQGPGQDPQFLISFYEKMQSDKGSIPDRFSAQQFSDYHSELNMSSLELGDSALYFCASSATSGGSYEQYFGPGTRLTVT.

The genes are TRBV7-9 and TRBJ1-6; tentatively, D is TRBD1 (6 bases). Germline CDR1 reads SEHNR; CDR2 reads FQNEAQ (reference sequence). The V end was cut by 2 bases, the J end by 2 bases, with 10 bases between. The CDR3 length is 16 residues. CDR3 nucleotide sequence: TGTGCCAGCAGCTTAAACCGGGACACCTATAATTCACCCCTCCACTTT. Protein sequence: CASSLNRDTYNSPLHF.